This entry concerns a single TCR beta chain. The antigen is undetermined. RNA extraction was followed by reverse transcription into cDNA, which acted as the sequencing template. Sequencing was performed with immunoSEQ multiplex PCR; in TCRdb, only in-frame clones are kept and a portion is missing. The sample consists of 80,000 to 95,000 clones, 44% of them appearing once. The source of the sample is a study of CD8+ T cells in alopecia areata. This CDR3 has 17 residues. The germline CDR1 and CDR2 sequences are LGHNA and YNFKEQ. Trimming left V 4 bases short and J 2 bases short, with 19 bases between. Study results and limitations: Both scalp clonality and the expanded CD8+ clones among the top 100 showed a significant decrease with tofacitinib. Possibly because of HLA-related factors, TCR sharing was less clear across patients than in mice.

Described treatment: oral pan-JAK inhibitor, 5-10 mg twice daily. Peripheral blood and lesional scalp punch biopsies were taken from alopecia areata patients. This TCR was recovered from a human donor with alopecia areata. The chain combines TRBV4-2 with TRBJ2-3; D is perhaps TRBD1 or TRBD2 (5 bases each). Sequenced here: CD8+ T cells sorted from blood, sampled at week 24, from a patient treated with tofacitinib. The CDR3 region is CASSPREGLAHTDTQYF. As DNA, the CDR3 is TGTGCCAGCAGCCCTCGCGAGGGGTTAGCGCACACAGATACGCAGTATTTT.